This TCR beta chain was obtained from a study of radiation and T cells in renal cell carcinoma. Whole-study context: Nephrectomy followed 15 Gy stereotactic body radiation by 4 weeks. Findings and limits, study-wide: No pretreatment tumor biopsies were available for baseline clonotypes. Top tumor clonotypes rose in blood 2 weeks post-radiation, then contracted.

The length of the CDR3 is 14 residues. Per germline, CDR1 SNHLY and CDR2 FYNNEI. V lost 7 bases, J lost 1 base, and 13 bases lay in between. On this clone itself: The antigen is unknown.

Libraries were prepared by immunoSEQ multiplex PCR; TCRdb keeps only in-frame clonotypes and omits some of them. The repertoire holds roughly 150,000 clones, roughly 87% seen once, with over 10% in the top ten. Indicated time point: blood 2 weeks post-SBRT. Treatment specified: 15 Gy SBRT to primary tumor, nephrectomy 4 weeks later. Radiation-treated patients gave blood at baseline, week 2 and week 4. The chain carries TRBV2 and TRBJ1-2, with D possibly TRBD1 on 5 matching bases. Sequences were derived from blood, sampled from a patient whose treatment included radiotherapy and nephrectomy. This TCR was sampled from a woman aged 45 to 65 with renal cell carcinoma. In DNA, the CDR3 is TGTGCCAGCACCAGGCAGGGACTTAACTATGGCTACACCTTC. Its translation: CASTRQGLNYGYTF.